This T cell receptor beta chain was profiled in a study of T cells expressing NK-cell markers. On the study more broadly: HCMV seropositivity marked seven of the eight sequenced donors; one was seronegative.

TCRdb reanalyzed the 5' RACE reads, giving one entry per CDR3 protein sequence and no DNA. This sample's clone table lists approximately 550,000 distinct CDR3 sequences. Remarks on this clonotype: Its cognate antigen is unknown.

The CDR3 consists of 17 residues. Germline V lookup: CDR1 SGHTA, CDR2 FQGNSA. Findings and limits, study-wide: It is unclear if expanded NKG2C-expressing clones target HCMV antigens. Dominant NKG2C+ clonotype frequencies of about 1.0-7.0% of CD8+ T cells were measured in several donors. In a few donors, dominant clonotypes made up 28.3-60.1% of CD3+CD56-NKG2C+ cells.

This receptor was taken from a man aged 18 to 29 in good health. This chain connects TRBV7-2 to TRBJ2-3; TCRdb outputs TRBD2, but without DNA this stays unchecked. Specimen: blood T cells: a sorted CD56 or NKG2C T cell subset, CD4+ or CD8+ T cells, or bulk PBMC T cells (not recorded which). The CDR3 sequence is CASSWPSGGTSTDTQYF.